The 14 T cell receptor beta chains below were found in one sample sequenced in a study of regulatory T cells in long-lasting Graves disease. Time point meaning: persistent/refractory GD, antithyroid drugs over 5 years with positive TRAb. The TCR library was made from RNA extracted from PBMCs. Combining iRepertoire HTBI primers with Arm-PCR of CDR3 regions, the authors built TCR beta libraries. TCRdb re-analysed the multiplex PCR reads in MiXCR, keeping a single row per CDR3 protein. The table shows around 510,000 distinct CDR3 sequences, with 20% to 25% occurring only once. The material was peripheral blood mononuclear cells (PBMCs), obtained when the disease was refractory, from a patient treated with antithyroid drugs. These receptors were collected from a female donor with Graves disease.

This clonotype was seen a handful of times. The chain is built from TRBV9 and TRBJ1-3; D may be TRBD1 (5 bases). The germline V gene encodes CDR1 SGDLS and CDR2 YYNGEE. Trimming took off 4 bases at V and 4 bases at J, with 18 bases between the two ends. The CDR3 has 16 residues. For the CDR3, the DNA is TGTGCCAGCAGCCCTCCCAGCGGGGGGTCGGGAAACACCATATATTTT. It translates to CASSPPSGGSGNTIYF.

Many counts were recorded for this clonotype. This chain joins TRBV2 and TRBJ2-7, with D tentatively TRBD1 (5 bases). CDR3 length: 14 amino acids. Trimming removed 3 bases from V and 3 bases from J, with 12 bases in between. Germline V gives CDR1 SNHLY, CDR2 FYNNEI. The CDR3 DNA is TGTGCCAGCAGTGACCCGACAGCGAGCTACGAGCAGTACTTC. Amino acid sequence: CASSDPTASYEQYF.

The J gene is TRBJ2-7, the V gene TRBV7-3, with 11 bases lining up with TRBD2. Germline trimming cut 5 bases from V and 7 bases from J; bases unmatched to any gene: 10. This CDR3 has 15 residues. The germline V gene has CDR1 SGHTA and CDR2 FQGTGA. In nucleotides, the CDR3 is TGTGCCAGCAGCCTCACCCTAGCGGGAGGTCGGGAGCAGTACTTC. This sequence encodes CASSLTLAGGREQYF.

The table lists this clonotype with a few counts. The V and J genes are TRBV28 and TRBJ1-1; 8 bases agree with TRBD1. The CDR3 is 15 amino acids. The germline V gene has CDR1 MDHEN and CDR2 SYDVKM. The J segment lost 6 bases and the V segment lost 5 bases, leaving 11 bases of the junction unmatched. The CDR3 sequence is CASSRLQDRVPEAFF. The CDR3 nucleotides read TGTGCCAGCAGTCGCTTACAGGACAGGGTGCCTGAAGCTTTCTTT.

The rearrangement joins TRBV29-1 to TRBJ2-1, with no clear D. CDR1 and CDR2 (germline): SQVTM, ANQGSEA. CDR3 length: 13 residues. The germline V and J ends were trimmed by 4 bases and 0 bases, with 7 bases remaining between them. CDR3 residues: CSVGRSSYNEQFF. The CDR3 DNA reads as TGCAGCGTTGGGCGAAGCTCCTACAATGAGCAGTTCTTC.

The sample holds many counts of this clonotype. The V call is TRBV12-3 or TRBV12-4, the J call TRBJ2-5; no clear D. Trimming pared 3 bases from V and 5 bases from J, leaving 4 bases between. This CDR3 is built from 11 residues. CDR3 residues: CASSFMETQYF. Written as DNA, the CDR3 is TGTGCCAGCAGTTTTATGGAGACCCAGTACTTC.

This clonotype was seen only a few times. The CDR3 is CASSLASGSIGEQYF. The CDR3 nucleotides read TGCGCCAGCAGCCTGGCTAGCGGGAGTATTGGAGAGCAGTACTTC. J is TRBJ2-7 and V is TRBV5-1, with 10 bases identical to TRBD2. Germline V gives CDR1 SGHRS, CDR2 YFSETQ. This CDR3 is built from 15 residues. Germline trimming cut 4 bases from V and 7 bases from J; bases unmatched to any gene: 11.

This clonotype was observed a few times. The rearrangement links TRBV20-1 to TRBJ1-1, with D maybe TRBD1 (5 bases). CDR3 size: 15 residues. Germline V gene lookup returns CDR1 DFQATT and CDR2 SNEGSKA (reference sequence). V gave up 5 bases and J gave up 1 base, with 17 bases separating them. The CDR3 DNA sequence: TGCAGTGCTGGCCGCCCCCCGGACAAGAACACTGAAGCTTTCTTT. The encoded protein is CSAGRPPDKNTEAFF.

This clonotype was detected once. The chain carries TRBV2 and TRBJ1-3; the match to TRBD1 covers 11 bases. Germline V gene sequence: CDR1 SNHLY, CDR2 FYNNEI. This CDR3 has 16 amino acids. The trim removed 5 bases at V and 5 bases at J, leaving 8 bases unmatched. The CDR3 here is CASSLDRGRLRNTIYF. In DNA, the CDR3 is TGTGCCAGCAGTTTGGACAGGGGGCGGCTACGAAACACCATATATTTT.

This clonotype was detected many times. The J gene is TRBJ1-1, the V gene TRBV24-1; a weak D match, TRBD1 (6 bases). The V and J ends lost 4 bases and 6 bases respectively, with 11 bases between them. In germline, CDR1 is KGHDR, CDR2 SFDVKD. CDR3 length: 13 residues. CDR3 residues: CATSEPGQPEAFF. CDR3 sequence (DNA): TGTGCCACCAGTGAACCGGGACAACCTGAAGCTTTCTTT.

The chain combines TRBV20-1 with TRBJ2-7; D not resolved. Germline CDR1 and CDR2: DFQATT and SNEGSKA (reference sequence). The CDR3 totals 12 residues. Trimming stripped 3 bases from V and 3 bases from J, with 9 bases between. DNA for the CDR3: TGCAGTGCTAGTCCGACCTACTACGAGCAGTACTTC. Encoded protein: CSASPTYYEQYF.

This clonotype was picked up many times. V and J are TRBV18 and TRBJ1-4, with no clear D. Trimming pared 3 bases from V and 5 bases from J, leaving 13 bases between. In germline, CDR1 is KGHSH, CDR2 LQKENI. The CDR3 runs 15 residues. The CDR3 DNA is TGTGCCAGCTCACCTCGAGGTTTGTCCAATGAAAAACTGTTTTTT. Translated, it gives CASSPRGLSNEKLFF.

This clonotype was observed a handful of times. The CDR3 nucleotides read TGTGCCAGCAGCCAAGATATAAGCGGATTGGGAGATACGCAGTATTTT. Protein sequence: CASSQDISGLGDTQYF. The chain couples TRBV3-2 to TRBJ2-3; TRBD2, the table's D call, lacks a check against the DNA. TRBV3-2 is a pseudogene. The CDR3 covers 16 residues.

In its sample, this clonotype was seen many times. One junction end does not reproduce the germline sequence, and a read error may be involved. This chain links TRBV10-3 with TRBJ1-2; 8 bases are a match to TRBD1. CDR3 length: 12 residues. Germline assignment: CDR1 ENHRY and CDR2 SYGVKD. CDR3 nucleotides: TGTGCCATCGCCCCCGGACAGGGAGGGCCGTACTTC. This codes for CAIAPGQGGPYF.